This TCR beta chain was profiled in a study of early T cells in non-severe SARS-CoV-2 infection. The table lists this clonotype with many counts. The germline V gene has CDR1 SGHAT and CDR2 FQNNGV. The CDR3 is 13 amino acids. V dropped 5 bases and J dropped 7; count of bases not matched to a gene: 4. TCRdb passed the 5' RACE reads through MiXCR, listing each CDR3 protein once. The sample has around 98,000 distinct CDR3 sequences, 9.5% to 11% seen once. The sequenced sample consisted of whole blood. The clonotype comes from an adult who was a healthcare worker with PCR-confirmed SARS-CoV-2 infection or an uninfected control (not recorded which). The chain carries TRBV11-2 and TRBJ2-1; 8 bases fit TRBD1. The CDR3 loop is CASSQRTGNEQFF. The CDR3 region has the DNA TGTGCCAGCAGCCAGCGGACAGGGAATGAGCAGTTCTTC.